This T cell receptor (beta chain) is from a study of T cells in localized non-small cell lung cancer. Germline V gives CDR1 KGHSH, CDR2 LQKENI. Trimming left V 0 bases short and J 5 bases short, with 4 bases between. This CDR3 has 12 amino acids. Sequencing used immunoSEQ multiplex PCR; TCRdb keeps in-frame clones, though not all of them. This sample has some 21,000 clones, with 85% to 95% found just once. The origin of this receptor is a male donor older than 55 with stage I squamous cell lung carcinoma. This chain uses TRBV18 with TRBJ2-5; no clear D. Sequenced material: peripheral blood, taken before any cancer treatment. DNA of the CDR3: TGTGCCAGCTCACCACCGAAGGAGACCCAGTACTTC. This sequence encodes CASSPPKETQYF.